Below are 21 T cell receptor beta chains sequenced from a single sample in a study of T cell responses to AZD1222 COVID-19 vaccine. The table came from immunoSEQ multiplex PCR; TCRdb's copy has only in-frame clones and leaves some out. This table has about 85,000 clones, roughly 90% appearing once. The starting material was peripheral blood, obtained on day 0 of AZD1222 vaccination. These receptors were obtained from an adult in good health.

The chain joins TRBV10-1 to TRBJ2-5; D not resolved. With 0 bases removed from V and 0 bases from J, the gap between germline ends came to 5 bases. The CDR3 length is 14 residues. Germline V gives CDR1 WNHNN, CDR2 SYGVQD (reference sequence). This CDR3 reads CASSESGDQETQYF. CDR3 coding DNA: TGCGCCAGCAGTGAGTCTGGAGACCAAGAGACCCAGTACTTC.

The chain links TRBV19 to TRBJ1-1; possibly TRBD1 for D (5 bases). The germline V gene encodes CDR1 LNHDA and CDR2 SQIVND (reference sequence). The germline V and J ends were trimmed by 3 bases and 6 bases, with 20 bases remaining between them. The CDR3 consists of 16 residues. In nucleotides, the CDR3 is TGTGCCAGTAGTATCGTTCGGGGCGCTCGGGGTGCTGAAGCTTTCTTT. Its translation is CASSIVRGARGAEAFF.

As to this clone: Other DNA sequences of this sample code for an identical CDR3. The chain uses TRBV10-3 and TRBJ2-7; D remains unclear. The V gene lost 2 bases and the J gene lost 0 bases, with 5 bases spanning the gap. The CDR3 covers 13 residues. The V gene's germline CDR1 is ENHRY and CDR2 SYGVKD. CDR3 sequence: CAISEGVSYEQYF. The CDR3 DNA reads TGTGCCATCAGTGAGGGGGTCTCCTACGAGCAGTACTTC.

The CDR3 loop reads CASSPTTDLYEQYF. DNA for the CDR3: TGTGCCAGCAGCCCAACGACAGATCTCTACGAGCAGTACTTC. The chain combines TRBV9 with TRBJ2-7; the D gene is possibly TRBD1 (5 bases). The germline V gene has CDR1 SGDLS and CDR2 YYNGEE. The germline V and J ends were trimmed by 4 bases and 3 bases, with 14 bases remaining between them. This CDR3 comprises 14 residues.

The V and J genes are TRBV5-1 and TRBJ2-5; a weak D match, TRBD2 (7 bases). V lost 3 bases, J lost 1 base, and 19 bases lay in between. This CDR3 is built from 17 residues. Germline loops: CDR1 SGHRS, CDR2 YFSETQ. The CDR3 coding sequence is TGCGCCAGCAGCTCGGGGGGCTCGGGACAACTCCAAGAGACCCAGTACTTC. Amino acid sequence: CASSSGGSGQLQETQYF.

The J gene is TRBJ2-6, the V gene TRBV7-3; D unclear. Trimming stripped 5 bases from V and 0 bases from J, with 8 bases between. Germline V gene sequence: CDR1 SGHTA, CDR2 FQGTGA. CDR3 length equals 15 residues. The CDR3 region is CASSPTVSGANVLTF. The CDR3 nucleotides read TGTGCCAGCAGCCCAACAGTCTCTGGGGCCAACGTCCTGACTTTC.

The rearrangement joins TRBV27 to TRBJ1-2; weak D call: TRBD1 (5 bases). Germline CDR1 reads MNHEY; CDR2 reads SMNVEV (reference sequence). Deletions cut 5 bases from V and 0 bases from J, with 19 bases between. CDR3 length: 17 amino acids. The DNA of the CDR3 is TGTGCCAGCAGTCCTATTGGGGGTGGCCCAACTAACTATGGCTACACCTTC. This encodes CASSPIGGGPTNYGYTF.

On this clone: The same CDR3 is also encoded by other DNA sequences in this sample. The V gene is TRBV19, the J gene TRBJ1-2; a possible D gene is TRBD1 (6 bases). Trimming stripped 3 bases from V and 2 bases from J, with 7 bases between. CDR3 length equals 13 residues. Germline V gene lookup returns CDR1 LNHDA and CDR2 SQIVND (reference sequence). CDR3 in DNA: TGTGCCAGTAGTATTCAGGGGAACTATGGCTACACCTTC. This gives the protein CASSIQGNYGYTF.

The sample holds one count of this clone. The chain couples TRBV27 to TRBJ2-3; D is ambiguous. Deletions cut 7 bases from V and 0 bases from J, with 8 bases between. The CDR3 loop spans 13 amino acids. From germline, CDR1 is MNHEY and CDR2 SMNVEV (reference sequence). The CDR3 region is CASTQRSTDTQYF. The DNA of the CDR3 is TGTGCCAGCACCCAGCGAAGCACAGATACGCAGTATTTT.

This sequence joins TRBV19 and TRBJ1-6; TRBD1 might be the D (5 bases). This CDR3 is 14 amino acids long. Germline lookup yields CDR1 LNHDA and CDR2 SQIVND (reference sequence). Trimming stripped 5 bases from V and 7 bases from J, with 12 bases between. The CDR3 reads CASSATGGNSPLHF. CDR3 nucleotides: TGTGCCAGTAGTGCAACAGGTGGGAATTCACCCCTCCACTTT.

V gene TRBV27 combines with J gene TRBJ1-2; TRBD1 is a possible D gene (5 bases). This CDR3 is 13 amino acids long. Germline assignment: CDR1 MNHEY and CDR2 SMNVEV (reference sequence). Trimming removed 5 bases at V and 2 bases at J, with 9 bases between. The CDR3 sequence: CASSPRDNYGYTF. DNA for the CDR3: TGTGCCAGCAGTCCTCGGGACAACTATGGCTACACCTTC.

In nucleotides, the CDR3 is TGTGCCAGCAGCCCCGTGGTCGGGGAGCTGTTTTTT. Translating it yields CASSPVVGELFF. The gene calls are TRBV7-2 and TRBJ2-2; no clear D. Germline V CDR1 and CDR2: SGHTA, FQGNSA. The V end was cut by 5 bases, the J end by 7 bases, with 8 bases between. The CDR3 runs 12 residues.

The CDR3 reads CSVGGWREGNYGYTF. DNA for the CDR3: TGCAGCGTGGGGGGTTGGCGCGAGGGGAACTATGGCTACACCTTC. The chain uses TRBV29-1 and TRBJ1-2; D is possibly TRBD1 (5 bases). The CDR3 length is 15 residues. Trimming cost V 6 bases and J 2 bases, with 19 bases left between them. CDR1 and CDR2 (germline): SQVTM, ANQGSEA. Drawing the rest from reference TRBV29-1 and TRBJ1-2, the complete variable domain is SAVISQKPSRDICQRGTSLTIQCQVDSQVTMMFWYRQQPGQSLTLIATANQGSEATYESGFVIDKFPISRPNLTFSTLTVSNMSPEDSSIYLCSVGGWREGNYGYTFGSGTRLTVV.

V is TRBV4-2 and J is TRBJ1-1, with a weak D call TRBD1 (5 bases). The CDR3 covers 15 residues. V lost 1 base and J lost 3, with 12 bases in between. Looked up from germline, CDR1 is LGHNA and CDR2 is YNFKEQ. This CDR3 is CASSQGSGWDTEAFF. The CDR3 nucleotides read TGTGCCAGCAGCCAAGGTTCAGGGTGGGACACTGAAGCTTTCTTT.

J is TRBJ1-3 and V is TRBV5-4, with 7 bases aligning to TRBD1. Germline V gene data show CDR1 as SGHNT and CDR2 as YYREEE (reference sequence). The CDR3 is made up of 14 amino acids. With 4 bases clipped from V and 3 bases from J, the junction kept 4 bases outside the gene matches. CDR3 protein: CASSPGGVGNTIYF. Here the CDR3 DNA reads TGTGCCAGCAGCCCAGGGGGGGTTGGAAACACCATATATTTT. The whole variable domain, filled in from reference TRBV5-4 and TRBJ1-3, reads ETGVTQSPTHLIKTRGQQVTLRCSSQSGHNTVSWYQQALGQGPQFIFQYYREEENGRGNFPPRFSGLQFPNYSSELNVNALELDDSALYLCASSPGGVGNTIYFGEGSWLTVV.

This clone showed up many times. The chain carries TRBV5-5 and TRBJ1-2; D gene ambiguous. Germline V lookup: CDR1 SGHKS, CDR2 YYEKEE (reference sequence). This CDR3 is built from 12 residues. V lost 0 bases to trimming and J lost 9 bases, with 9 bases between them. The CDR3 DNA follows: TGTGCCAGCAGCTTGGAGGGAAGCCGCTACACCTTC. As protein: CASSLEGSRYTF.

This sequence joins TRBV5-1 and TRBJ2-6; no clear D. This CDR3 is 15 amino acids long. The germline CDR1 and CDR2 sequences are SGHRS and YFSETQ. The V gene lost 5 bases and the J gene lost 4 bases, with 13 bases spanning the gap. The CDR3 region has the DNA TGCGCCAGCAGAGACCCTAATTTGGGGGCCAACGTCCTGACTTTC. Protein: CASRDPNLGANVLTF.

This chain uses TRBV7-7 with TRBJ2-2; 9 bases agree with TRBD1. There are 14 residues in the CDR3. CDR1 and CDR2 from the germline V gene are SSHAT and FNYEAQ (reference sequence). The CDR3 nucleotides read TGTGCTGGTGCAGCCGGGACAGGGACCGGGGAGCTGTTTTTT. This sequence encodes CAGAAGTGTGELFF.

This clone is a singleton in its sample. The chain combines TRBV6-5 with TRBJ1-3, with D hard to call. Germline V lookup: CDR1 MNHEY, CDR2 SVGAGI. Trimming shortened V by 8 bases and J by 0 bases, and 11 bases separated the two germline ends. The CDR3 is made up of 14 amino acids. CDR3 amino acids: CASLPSGSGNTIYF. For the CDR3, the DNA is TGTGCCAGCCTGCCGTCGGGCTCTGGAAACACCATATATTTT.

The V gene is TRBV9, the J gene TRBJ2-1, with TRBD2 identical over 8 bases. Germline V gene lookup returns CDR1 SGDLS and CDR2 YYNGEE. CDR3 length equals 15 residues. Unmatched junction bases numbered 8, after V lost 2 bases and J lost 7 bases. CDR3 protein: CASSVALAATNEQFF. The DNA for the CDR3 is TGTGCCAGCAGCGTTGCACTAGCGGCAACAAATGAGCAGTTCTTC.

As for this clone: A much more abundant neighbour one base away suggests this may be a read error. The chain joins TRBV28 to TRBJ2-7; a possible D gene is TRBD1 (6 bases). The germline V gene encodes CDR1 MDHEN and CDR2 SYDVKM. This CDR3 spans 14 amino acids. Trimming removed 9 bases from V and 3 bases from J, with 18 bases in between. CDR3 residues: CASYRGAGVYEQYF. The CDR3 DNA sequence: TGTGCCAGTTACAGAGGGGCAGGGGTCTACGAGCAGTACTTC.